This T cell receptor (beta chain) was identified in a study of Graves' ophthalmopathy and Graves' hyperthyroidism. The TCR beta CDR3 regions underwent amplification from RNA transcripts. First-round RT-PCR relied on HTBI primers, and a second-round multiplex PCR came next. TCRdb processed the multiplex PCR reads anew with MiXCR; each CDR3 protein has one entry. The repertoire consists of some 750,000 distinct CDR3 sequences, with 40% occurring once and the leading ten covering 44%. The germline V gene has CDR1 SGHRS and CDR2 YFSETQ. Losses at the gene ends were 5 bases for V and 5 bases for J; bases not matched to a gene: 12. The CDR3 runs 16 residues. A few counts support this clonotype. Symptoms, serum thyroxine and TRAb, thyroid ultrasound, and orbital computed tomography formed the diagnostic basis.

This clonotype was sampled from an adult man with Graves' ophthalmopathy. Sequencing was carried out using peripheral blood. The V and J genes are TRBV5-1 and TRBJ2-2; the match to TRBD1 covers 7 bases. CDR3 sequence reads: CASRAGGPAGTGELFF. The CDR3 nucleotides are TGCGCCAGCAGGGCAGGGGGACCGGCTGGGACCGGGGAGCTGTTTTTT.